A single sample gave rise to the 8 T cell receptor beta chains below, sequenced in a study of T cell clones after liver transplantation. Produced via immunoSEQ multiplex PCR; TCRdb's table is partial and in-frame only. The sample has tens of thousands of clones; roughly 83% are singletons. The specimen was CD4+ T cells from blood, collected at the 22-month timepoint. The receptors originated from a human patient who received a liver transplant. Some T cells could come from the graft donor.

The V gene is TRBV4-3, the J gene TRBJ2-7; TRBD2 agrees at 13 bases. The germline gives CDR1 LGHNA, CDR2 YSLEER. The CDR3 contains 15 residues. V lost 4 bases to trimming and J lost 4 bases; unmatched junction nucleotides: 4. The CDR3 region is CASSRGLAGNYEQYF. In nucleotides, the CDR3 is TGCGCCAGCAGCCGGGGACTAGCGGGAAATTACGAGCAGTACTTC.

The rearrangement uses TRBV7-2 and TRBJ2-5; no reliable D call. CDR3 size: 12 residues. The ends were cut back, 4 bases at V and 4 bases at J, with 7 bases in the middle. Germline CDR1 and CDR2: SGHTA and FQGNSA. The CDR3 is CASSYERETQYF. DNA for the CDR3: TGTGCCAGCAGCTACGAACGAGAGACCCAGTACTTC.

The chain couples TRBV18 to TRBJ2-1; TRBD2 matches at 13 bases. Germline V gene data show CDR1 as KGHSH and CDR2 as LQKENI. The CDR3 is 17 residues long. V trimming: 3 bases; J trimming: 6 bases; junction bases outside the gene matches: 8. The CDR3 is CASSPPSLAGGGNEQFF. CDR3 in DNA: TGTGCCAGCTCACCTCCGTCACTAGCGGGAGGGGGCAATGAGCAGTTCTTC.

The rearrangement uses TRBV7-2 and TRBJ2-3; tentatively, D is TRBD1 (5 bases). The CDR3 has 15 amino acids. Per the germline V gene, CDR1 is SGHTA and CDR2 is FQGNSA. V lost 2 bases to trimming and J lost 7 bases, with 16 bases between them. Here the CDR3 reads CASSLRGQQGYTQYF. As DNA, the CDR3 is TGTGCCAGCAGCTTACGTGGGCAGCAGGGTTATACGCAGTATTTT.

Only one count was recorded for this clone. The chain has TRBV6-4 and TRBJ1-2; 9 bases match TRBD1. CDR3 length: 14 residues. Germline V gene data show CDR1 as MRHNA and CDR2 as SNTAGT. V shed 5 bases and J 4 bases; nucleotides not matched to a gene: 5. CDR3 sequence reads: CASSPGTGSYGYTF. In DNA form, the CDR3 reads TGTGCCAGCAGTCCCGGGACAGGGTCCTATGGCTACACCTTC.

V and J are TRBV4-3 and TRBJ1-1, with D tentatively TRBD1 (6 bases). CDR3 length: 12 amino acids. V lost 0 bases, J lost 11 bases, and 10 bases lay in between. CDR1 LGHNA and CDR2 YSLEER come from the germline V gene. CDR3 sequence (DNA): TGCGCCAGCAGCCAAGATCAGGGGACGGCTTTCTTT. This codes for CASSQDQGTAFF.

The rearrangement joins TRBV5-6 to TRBJ2-7, with 10 bases fitting TRBD1. J was trimmed by 3 bases and V by 3 bases; bases with no gene match: 0. CDR1 and CDR2 from the germline V gene are SGHDT and YYEEEE. The CDR3 length is 13 residues. The CDR3 here is CASSWTGGYEQYF. The CDR3 DNA is TGTGCCAGCAGCTGGACAGGGGGCTACGAGCAGTACTTC.

This clone came up a few times. The gene calls are TRBV9 and TRBJ2-2, with D uncertain. The CDR3 length is 14 residues. With 3 bases removed from V and 0 bases from J, the gap between germline ends came to 6 bases. CDR1 and CDR2 from the germline V gene are SGDLS and YYNGEE. CDR3 residues: CASSDPSNTGELFF. The CDR3 DNA follows: TGTGCCAGCAGCGACCCTTCGAACACCGGGGAGCTGTTTTTT.